The 9 T cell receptor beta chains presented below share a single source sample, sequenced in a study of cytomegalovirus exposure and HLA in healthy donors. Both 60 Vbeta primers and 13 Jbeta primers went into the PCR. This table comes from immunoSEQ multiplex PCR, and its TCRdb copy is limited to in-frame clones, with some not included. The table lists 100,000 or so clones, 75% of them singletons. Sequencing used PBMCs. The source of these receptors is a woman younger than 35 in good health and CMV-seropositive.

Comment on this clone: One junction end disagrees with the germline gene, perhaps due to a read error. The chain combines TRBV27 with TRBJ2-7; TRBD2 aligns across 7 bases. Germline V gives CDR1 MNHEY, CDR2 SMNVEV (reference sequence). The CDR3 runs 15 residues. This CDR3 reads CASSRPGLNSDEQYF. CDR3 in DNA: TGTGCCAGCAGTCGGCCGGGACTAAACTCCGACGAGCAGTACTTC.

In this sample, this clone turned up a few times. The rearrangement links TRBV4-1 to TRBJ2-1; 14 bases are shared with TRBD2. Germline lookup yields CDR1 MGHRA and CDR2 YSYEKL. The CDR3 totals 16 residues. Trimming took 4 bases from V and 6 from J; bases not matched to a gene: 5. The CDR3 region is CASSPQGLAGVNEQFF. CDR3 in DNA: TGCGCCAGCAGCCCGCAGGGACTAGCGGGAGTCAATGAGCAGTTCTTC.

This clone was found once. The chain employs TRBV4-1 and TRBJ2-1; the match to TRBD1 covers 7 bases. This CDR3 comprises 15 residues. The germline V gene encodes CDR1 MGHRA and CDR2 YSYEKL. Losses at the gene ends were 0 bases for V and 9 bases for J; bases not matched to a gene: 8. CDR3 sequence: CASSQDRDRESEQFF. The CDR3 DNA reads as TGCGCCAGCAGCCAAGATAGGGACAGAGAATCTGAGCAGTTCTTC.

This rearrangement joins TRBV7-9 to TRBJ2-7; 8 positions match TRBD2. CDR3 length equals 13 residues. The ends lost 11 bases at V and 5 bases at J; junction bases unmatched: 11. Per the germline V gene, CDR1 is SEHNR and CDR2 is FQNEAQ (reference sequence). The CDR3, as DNA: TGTGCCCTGCCCAGCGGGAGTCTCGACGAGCAGTACTTC. It yields the protein CALPSGSLDEQYF.

This rearrangement joins TRBV15 to TRBJ2-7; a weak D match, TRBD1 (5 bases). The CDR3 contains 14 residues. V was trimmed by 0 bases and J by 0 bases, leaving 6 bases between them. Germline V gene sequence: CDR1 LNHNV, CDR2 YYDKDF (reference sequence). The CDR3 DNA reads as TGTGCCACCAGCAGAGATAGGGGCTCCTACGAGCAGTACTTC. It translates to CATSRDRGSYEQYF.

The chain recombines TRBV15 with TRBJ1-2, with D uncertain. Germline-derived CDR1 and CDR2 are LNHNV and YYDKDF (reference sequence). The CDR3 extends over 15 amino acids. Trimming took off 5 bases at V and 4 bases at J, with 17 bases between the two ends. The CDR3 DNA reads TGTGCCACCAGCCGAGTCCCAGGCGCAATCTATGGCTACACCTTC. Translating gives CATSRVPGAIYGYTF.

The gene calls are TRBV6-5 and TRBJ1-1; D may be TRBD1 (6 bases). The CDR3 length is 12 residues. V dropped 5 bases and J dropped 7 bases, with 11 bases sitting between them. From germline, CDR1 is MNHEY and CDR2 SVGAGI. The CDR3 DNA is TGTGCCAGCAGTGTCGGACAGCTTGAAGCTTTCTTT. Its protein product is CASSVGQLEAFF.

The gene calls are TRBV7-3 and TRBJ2-5, with TRBD1 as a possible D gene (6 bases). This CDR3 has 14 residues. V was trimmed by 1 base and J by 5 bases, leaving 11 bases between them. Germline lookup yields CDR1 SGHTA and CDR2 FQGTGA. CDR3 region: CASSLKWQGETQYF. The CDR3 nucleotides are TGTGCCAGCAGCTTAAAGTGGCAGGGGGAGACCCAGTACTTC.

The chain joins TRBV21-1 to TRBJ2-2; no check of the table's D call, TRBD1, against the DNA was made. TRBV21-1 is a pseudogene. The CDR3 covers 13 residues. The CDR3 DNA sequence: TGTGCCAGCAGCGAGGGGGACACCGGGGAGCTGTTTTTT. This translates into CASSEGDTGELFF.